These 9 T cell receptor beta chains were all obtained from the same sample, sequenced in a study of CD8 T cells in ankylosing spondylitis. These receptors have no known antigen. Study-level results: Ankylosing spondylitis blood appeared to be characterized by a TCR beta motif of several highly homologous variants.

In TCRdb, the 5' RACE reads were re-called with MiXCR into one record per CDR3 protein. This sample has roughly 350,000 distinct CDR3 sequences; around 8% occur once, and the top ten carry 13% to 15%. Source material: blood, either unsorted or a sorted T cell fraction (not recorded which). All receptors come from a male donor with ankylosing spondylitis.

This clonotype was counted ten times or more. The chain links TRBV5-1 to TRBJ2-7, with a possible D match to TRBD2 (6 bases). The CDR3 loop spans 15 amino acids. Trimming took off 3 bases at V and 3 bases at J, with 16 bases between the two ends. Germline V gene data show CDR1 as SGHRS and CDR2 as YFSETQ. The CDR3 is CASSWTTGTGYEQYF. DNA of the CDR3: TGCGCCAGCAGCTGGACGACCGGGACTGGCTACGAGCAGTACTTC. Using reference TRBV5-1 and TRBJ2-7 for the parts outside the CDR3, the full variable domain is KAGVTQTPRYLIKTRGQQVTLSCSPISGHRSVSWYQQTPGQGLQFLFEYFSETQRNKGNFPGRFSGRQFSNSRSEMNVSTLELGDSALYLCASSWTTGTGYEQYFGPGTRLTVT.

This clonotype appeared a few times. The rearrangement uses TRBV2 and TRBJ1-2; 8 nucleotides match TRBD1. Germline CDR1 SNHLY, CDR2 FYNNEI. The CDR3 is 13 residues long. Losses at the gene ends were 4 bases for V and 6 bases for J; bases not matched to a gene: 4. This chain's CDR3 is CASSGQGAHGYTF. As DNA, the CDR3 is TGTGCCAGCAGTGGGCAGGGGGCCCATGGCTACACCTTC.

The chain uses TRBV24-1 and TRBJ2-3; weak D call: TRBD2 (7 bases). From germline, CDR1 is KGHDR and CDR2 SFDVKD. The V and J ends lost 7 bases and 3 bases respectively, with 10 bases between them. This CDR3 contains 13 residues. The CDR3 nucleotides are TGTGCCACCAGCCGGGGGGCGACAGATACGCAGTATTTT. It is translated as CATSRGATDTQYF.

The rearrangement uses TRBV12-3 or TRBV12-4 and TRBJ2-2, with 7 bases fitting TRBD2. The CDR3 is 16 residues long. The V and J ends lost 5 bases and 2 bases, in that order; junction bases with no gene match: 8. CDR3 region: CASSRRAGINTGELFF. DNA of the CDR3: TGTGCCAGCAGTAGAAGAGCGGGGATTAACACCGGGGAGCTGTTTTTT.

This clonotype was observed at least ten times. The V and J genes are TRBV20-1 and TRBJ2-1; TRBD2 aligns across 11 bases. V shed 1 base, J shed 7 bases, and the junction held 3 bases outside the gene matches. The CDR3 length is 14 residues. CDR1 and CDR2 from the germline V gene are DFQATT and SNEGSKA (reference sequence). CDR3 coding DNA: TGCAGTGCTAGAGGGGGGACTAGCGGTAATGAGCAGTTCTTC. As protein: CSARGGTSGNEQFF.

The V call is TRBV20-1, the J call TRBJ1-3; the D is unclear. This CDR3 is built from 11 residues. Germline V gene data show CDR1 as DFQATT and CDR2 as SNEGSKA (reference sequence). Trimming cost V 2 bases and J 1 base, with 0 bases left between them. This CDR3 is CSARSGNTIYF. In DNA form, the CDR3 reads TGCAGTGCTAGATCTGGAAACACCATATATTTT.

There are a few counts of this clonotype. The chain links TRBV2 to TRBJ2-7; TRBD1 matches at 8 bases. CDR3 length: 15 amino acids. With 5 bases clipped from V and 3 bases from J, the junction kept 9 bases outside the gene matches. Germline CDR1 is SNHLY and CDR2 is FYNNEI. CDR3 protein: CASSSTGGSYYEQYF. The CDR3 nucleotides are TGTGCCAGCAGTAGTACAGGGGGTAGCTACTACGAGCAGTACTTC.

This clonotype was detected ten times or more. The chain recombines TRBV28 with TRBJ2-7; D remains ambiguous. The ends were cut back, 6 bases at V and 2 bases at J, with 8 bases in the middle. Germline V lookup: CDR1 MDHEN, CDR2 SYDVKM. The CDR3 consists of 12 residues. CDR3 protein: CASSRQAYEQYF. CDR3 bases: TGTGCCAGCAGCCGGCAGGCCTACGAGCAGTACTTC.

This rearrangement joins TRBV7-6 to TRBJ2-7, with 10 nucleotides matching TRBD2. Unmatched junction bases numbered 6, after V lost 5 bases and J lost 5 bases. Looked up from germline, CDR1 is SGHVS and CDR2 is FNYEAQ. The CDR3 has 14 amino acids. CDR3 sequence (DNA): TGTGCCAGCAGCCCCGGGACTAGCGTCCACGAGCAGTACTTC. It is translated as CASSPGTSVHEQYF.